A selection of T cell receptor beta chains follows, all from one sample in a study of identical twins. MiXCR, run by TCRdb on the 5' RACE reads, gives a single entry per CDR3 protein. The data show roughly 630,000 distinct CDR3 sequences, with about 7.1% seen just once and roughly 1.6% held by the top ten. These data were also filed under a second study, of yellow fever vaccine responses in identical twins.

The sequenced sample consisted of PBMCs. These TCRs come from a woman aged 18-29 years in good health. Both conserved end residues are part of each CDR3. A D gene is named only where the DNA matches it firmly. Only some rows state a clone size, as once, few, many or a class for expanded clones.

>few|TRBJ1-1|TRBV7-9|-
TGTGCCAGCAGCCCAAATCAGGGCGGCACTGAAGCTTTCTTT
CASSPNQGGTEAFF
>many|TRBJ2-3|TRBV20-1|TRBD2
TGCAGTGCTAGAGATTGGCTAGCGGGGGGGTACACAGATACGCAGTATTTT
CSARDWLAGGYTDTQYF
>many|TRBJ1-2|TRBV6-1|TRBD1
TGTGCCAGCAAGCAGGGACAGGCCTATGGCTACACCTTC
CASKQGQAYGYTF
>many|TRBJ1-1|TRBV5-1|TRBD1
TGCGCCAGCAGCTTGGGACAGGGAGCCCCGAACACTGAAGCTTTCTTT
CASSLGQGAPNTEAFF
>many|TRBJ2-1|TRBV7-9|-
TGTGCCAGCAGTTCTAGTGAGCAGTTCTTC
CASSSSEQFF
>-|TRBJ2-1|TRBV12-3/TRBV12-4|TRBD1
TGTGCCAGCAGTTCAACCGGGACAGGGAGCAATGAGCAGTTCTTC
CASSSTGTGSNEQFF
>few|TRBJ2-1|TRBV5-1|-
TGCGCCAGCAGCTTGGTGGTTAAGGAAAAGAACGGTGAGCAGTTCTTC
CASSLVVKEKNGEQFF
>few|TRBJ2-5|TRBV20-1|-
TGCAGTGCAAGGGACAACCAAGAGACCCAGTACTTC
CSARDNQETQYF
>many|TRBJ2-1|TRBV7-2|TRBD2
TGTGCCAGCAGCATAGCGGGAGAGGTCCCCTACAATGAGCAGTTCTTC
CASSIAGEVPYNEQFF
>many|TRBJ2-3|TRBV24-1|-
TGTGCCACCAGTGATTTGGGCAGAAACACAGATACGCAGTATTTT
CATSDLGRNTDTQYF
>-|TRBJ1-6|TRBV5-1|-
TGCGCCAGCAGCTACGGAGGGACGGACGCAAATTCACCCCTCCACTTT
CASSYGGTDANSPLHF
>-|TRBJ2-3|TRBV11-2|TRBD2
TGTGCCAGCAGCTCAGTAGTAGGACTAGCGCAATCATACACAGATACGCAGTATTTT
CASSSVVGLAQSYTDTQYF
>many|TRBJ2-4|TRBV5-1|-
TGCGCCAGCAGCTTGACAGAGGCCAAAAACATTCAGTACTTC
CASSLTEAKNIQYF
>-|TRBJ2-5|TRBV25-1|-
TGTGCCAGCAGTGCCATTAGCGAAGAGACCCAGTACTTC
CASSAISEETQYF
>many|TRBJ2-7|TRBV7-9|-
TGTGCCAGCAGCTTAGCGACGGAGAGCTCCTACGAGCAGTACTTC
CASSLATESSYEQYF
>many|TRBJ1-4|TRBV6-5|TRBD1
TGTGCCAGCAGTTTACGGACAGGGGGGACTAATGAAAAACTGTTTTTT
CASSLRTGGTNEKLFF